Included here is one T cell receptor beta chain sequence, with context. Its antigen is currently not known. Base qualities were left out, and no much larger clone turns up one base away. Explained via the paper, the time point label denotes: baseline before first vaccination. Vaccinee samples were obtained from the UK trials COV001 and COV002, which included a single-blind randomized controlled phase 2/3 trial of AZD1222 (ChAdOx1 nCoV-19) in healthy adults. For TCRbeta chain sequencing, PBMC samples from trial participants were taken at day 0 and at day 28 after the second dose. At the junction V is shortened by 3 bases and J by 0 bases; bases outside the gene matches: 1. The germline V gene (reference sequence) gives CDR1 as LNHNV and CDR2 as YYDKDF. Taken from cysteine to phenylalanine, the CDR3 has 15 residues. CDR3 DNA only is kept here, 45 bases in frame from base 1. The data belong to a study of T cell responses to AZD1222 COVID-19 vaccine (dated by TCRdb to the early 2020s). About the full investigation: AZD1222 recipients with second doses at about 4 weeks or about 12 weeks were pooled, because spike-specific TCR depth and breadth did not differ between schedules. A total of 230 to 250 trial participants underwent TCR sequencing, of whom 200 to 220 had received two doses of AZD1222 and approximately 26 had received two doses of the MenACWY control vaccine. Enrollment into the trials was organized by age into subgroups of 18-55, 56-69 and 70-plus years, and those subgroups contained approximately 150, 30 and 60 TCR-sequenced participants, respectively.

Points the paper makes about the study in general: No day 14 peak-response samples were available, so repertoires were characterized only after the peak T cell response. In the small 56-69-year group, the increase in depth fell short of significance, most likely because of low power. Conclusions about previously exposed vaccinees are limited, since just five or six AZD1222 recipients were seropositive for SARS-CoV-2 at baseline. Participants were mostly white British and included more females than males, and it was suggested by the authors that clonal diversity may have been underestimated. Reportedly, almost half of the unique spike-specific TCRs recognized epitopes lying outside the regions that are mutated in the B.1.351 and B.1.1.7 variants. The vaccine-associated CD4 TCRs covered the entire spike protein, and the dominant responses fell in regions 160-218 and 743-854. Spike-specific TCR breadth and depth rose significantly after two AZD1222 doses compared with day 0 and with MenACWY recipients.

The CDR3 regions of human TCRbeta chains were analyzed by immunosequencing. The study's own analysis went as follows. TCRs in the repertoires were matched against a reference library of SARS-CoV-2-specific TCRs that had been generated with the MIRA antigen-specificity platform. Breadth was defined as the fraction of unique TCRs that were SARS-CoV-2-associated, and depth was defined as the fraction of total T cells that were SARS-CoV-2-associated. Using the MIRA data, each spike-specific TCR was assigned both to the spike region to which the TCR was reactive and to a CD4 or CD8 class. Log10-transformed breadth and depth values were compared by one-way ANOVA with Sidak's multiple comparisons tests. Not all clones reach the TCRdb copy of this immuneACCESS table, which keeps in-frame sequences only. Checked studies attribute under half of the gap to unresolved V genes and leave the rest unexplained. That table gives V, J and clone size, and the DNA gave D and trimming. This sample gives roughly 97,000 clones in total; 75% to 90% of them show up just once. Roughly a sixth of the sample lies in the top ten.

The V and J genes are TRBV15 and TRBJ1-4; 7 nucleotides in the junction match TRBD1. The receptor was isolated from an adult in good health. Sequenced material: peripheral blood, taken on day 0 of AZD1222 vaccination. For the CDR3, the sequence is CATSSDRATNEKLFF. The base sequence is TGTGCCACCAGCAGCGACAGGGCAACTAATGAAAAACTGTTTTTT. Full variable domain (CDR3 extended with the reference TRBV15 and TRBJ1-4 proteins): DAMVIQNPRYQVTQFGKPVTLSCSQTLNHNVMYWYQQKSSQAPKLLFHYYDKDFNNEADTPDNFQSRRPNTSFCFLDIRSPGLGDTAMYLCATSSDRATNEKLFFGSGTQLSVL.